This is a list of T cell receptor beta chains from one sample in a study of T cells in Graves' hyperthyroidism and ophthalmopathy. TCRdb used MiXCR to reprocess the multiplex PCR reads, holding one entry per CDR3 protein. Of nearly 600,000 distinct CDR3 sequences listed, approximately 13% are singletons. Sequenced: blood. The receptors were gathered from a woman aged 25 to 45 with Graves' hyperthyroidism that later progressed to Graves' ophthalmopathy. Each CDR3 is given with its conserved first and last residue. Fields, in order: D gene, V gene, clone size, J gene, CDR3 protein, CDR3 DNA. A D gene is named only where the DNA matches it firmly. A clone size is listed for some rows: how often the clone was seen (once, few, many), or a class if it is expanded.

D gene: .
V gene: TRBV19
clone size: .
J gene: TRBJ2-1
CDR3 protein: CASSSAGTSLRQFF
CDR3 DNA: TGTGCCAGTAGTTCGGCGGGTACAAGTTTAAGGCAGTTCTTC

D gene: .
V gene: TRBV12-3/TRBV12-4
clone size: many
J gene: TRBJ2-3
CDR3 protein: CASSLGSESTDTQYF
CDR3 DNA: TGTGCCAGCAGTTTAGGAAGCGAGAGCACAGATACGCAGTATTTT

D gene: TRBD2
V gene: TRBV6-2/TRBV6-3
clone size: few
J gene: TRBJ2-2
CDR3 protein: CASRSGSDTGELFF
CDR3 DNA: TGTGCCAGCAGAAGCGGGAGCGACACCGGGGAGCTGTTTTTT

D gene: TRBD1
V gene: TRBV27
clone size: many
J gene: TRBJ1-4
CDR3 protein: CASSVGQSANEKLFF
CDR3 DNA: TGTGCCAGCAGTGTGGGACAGTCGGCTAATGAAAAACTGTTTTTT

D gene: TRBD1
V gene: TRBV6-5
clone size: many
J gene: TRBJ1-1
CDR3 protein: CASSYTTGGGTEAFF
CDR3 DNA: TGTGCCAGCAGTTACACCACAGGGGGAGGCACTGAAGCTTTCTTT

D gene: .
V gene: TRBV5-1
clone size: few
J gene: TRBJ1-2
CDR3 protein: CASRTSDGNYGYTF
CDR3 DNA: TGCGCCAGCAGGACCTCGGACGGAAACTATGGCTACACCTTC

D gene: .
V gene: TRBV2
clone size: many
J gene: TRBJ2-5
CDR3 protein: CASNKRWETQYF
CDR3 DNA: TGTGCCAGCAATAAACGTTGGGAGACCCAGTACTTC

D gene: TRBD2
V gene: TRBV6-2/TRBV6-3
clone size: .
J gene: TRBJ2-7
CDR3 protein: CASSLQTLAGGNEQYF
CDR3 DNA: TGTGCCAGCAGCTTACAGACCCTAGCGGGAGGGAACGAGCAGTACTTC

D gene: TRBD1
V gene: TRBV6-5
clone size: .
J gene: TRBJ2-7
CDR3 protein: CASSYSTGGYEQYF
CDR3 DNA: TGTGCCAGCAGTTACTCGACAGGGGGGTACGAGCAGTACTTC

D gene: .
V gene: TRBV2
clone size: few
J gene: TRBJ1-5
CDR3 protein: CASCSDQPQHF
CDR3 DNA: TGTGCCAGCTGTAGCGATCAGCCCCAGCATTTT

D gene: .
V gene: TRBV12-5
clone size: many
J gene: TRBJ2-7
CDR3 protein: CASAAFDIIYEQYF
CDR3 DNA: TGTGCTAGTGCCGCTTTTGACATCATCTACGAGCAGTACTTC

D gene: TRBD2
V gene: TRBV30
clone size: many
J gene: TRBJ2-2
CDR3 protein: CAWSNSGRGSGELFF
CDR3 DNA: TGTGCCTGGAGTAACAGCGGGAGAGGCTCCGGGGAGCTGTTTTTT

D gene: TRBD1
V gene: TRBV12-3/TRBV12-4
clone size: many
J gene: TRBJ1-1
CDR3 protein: CASAQGGQNTEAFF
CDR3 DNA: TGTGCCAGCGCCCAGGGGGGGCAGAACACTGAAGCTTTCTTT

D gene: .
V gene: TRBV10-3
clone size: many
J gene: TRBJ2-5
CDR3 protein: CAISGFSARGTQETQYF
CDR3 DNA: TGTGCCATCAGTGGTTTTAGCGCGAGGGGAACCCAAGAGACCCAGTACTTC

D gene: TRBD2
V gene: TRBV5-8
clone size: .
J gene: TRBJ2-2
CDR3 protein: CASSSRLAGDPTGELFF
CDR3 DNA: TGTGCCAGCAGCTCAAGACTAGCGGGAGACCCCACCGGGGAGCTGTTTTTT

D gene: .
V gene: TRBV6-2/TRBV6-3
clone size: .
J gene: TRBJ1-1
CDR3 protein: CASSYSARGNTEAFF
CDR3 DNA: TGTGCCAGCAGTTACTCTGCTCGCGGGAACACTGAAGCTTTCTTT

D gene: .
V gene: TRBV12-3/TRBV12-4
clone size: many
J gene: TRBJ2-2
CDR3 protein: CASRTRTGELFF
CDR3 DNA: TGTGCCAGCAGAACAAGAACCGGGGAGCTGTTTTTT

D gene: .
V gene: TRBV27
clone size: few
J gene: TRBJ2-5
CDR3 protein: CASSPDWKETQYF
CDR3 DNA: TGTGCCAGCAGTCCTGACTGGAAAGAGACCCAGTACTTC

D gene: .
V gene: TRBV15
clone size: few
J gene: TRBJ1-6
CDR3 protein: CATSRDPGMDSPLHF
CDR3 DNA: TGTGCCACCAGCAGAGACCCGGGGATGGATTCACCCCTCCACTTT

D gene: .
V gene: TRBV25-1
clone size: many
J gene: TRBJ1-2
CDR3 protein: CASSEYGVNYGYTF
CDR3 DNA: TGTGCCAGCAGTGAATACGGGGTTAACTATGGCTACACCTTC

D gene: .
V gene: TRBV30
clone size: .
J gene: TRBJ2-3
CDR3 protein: CAWSGTASFLYSTDTQYF
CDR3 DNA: TGTGCCTGGAGTGGGACAGCTTCCTTCCTCTATAGCACAGATACGCAGTATTTT

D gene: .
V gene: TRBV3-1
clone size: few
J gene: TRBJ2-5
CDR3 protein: CASSQVNGPQETQYF
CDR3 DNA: TGTGCCAGCAGCCAAGTTAACGGCCCGCAAGAGACCCAGTACTTC

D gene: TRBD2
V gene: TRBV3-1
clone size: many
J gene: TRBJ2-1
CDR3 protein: CASSQPGTSLLYNEQFF
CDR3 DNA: TGTGCCAGCAGCCAACCGGGGACTAGCCTACTCTACAATGAGCAGTTCTTC

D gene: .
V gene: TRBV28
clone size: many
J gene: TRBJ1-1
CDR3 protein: CASSFPQITEAFF
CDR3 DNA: TGTGCCAGCAGTTTCCCCCAAATCACTGAAGCTTTCTTT

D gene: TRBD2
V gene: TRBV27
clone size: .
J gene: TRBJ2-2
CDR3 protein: CASSSSIAGVGNGELFF
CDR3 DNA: TGTGCCAGCAGTTCCTCTATAGCGGGAGTAGGGAACGGGGAGCTGTTTTTT

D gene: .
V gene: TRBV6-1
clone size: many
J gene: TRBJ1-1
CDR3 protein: CASSEQPGTLNTEAFF
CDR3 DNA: TGTGCCAGCAGTGAACAACCAGGGACCCTGAACACTGAAGCTTTCTTT

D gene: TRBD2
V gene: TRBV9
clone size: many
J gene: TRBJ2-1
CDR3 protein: CASSVGSAGELPPYNEQFF
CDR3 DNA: TGTGCCAGCAGCGTAGGTTCAGCGGGAGAGCTTCCCCCGTACAATGAGCAGTTCTTC

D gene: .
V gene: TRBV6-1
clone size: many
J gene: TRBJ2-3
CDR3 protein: CASRPTLGTQYF
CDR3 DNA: TGTGCCAGCAGACCCACACTGGGCACGCAGTATTTT

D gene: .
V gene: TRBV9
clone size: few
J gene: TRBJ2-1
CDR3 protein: CASSVGRERQFF
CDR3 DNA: TGTGCCAGCAGCGTAGGGCGAGAAAGACAGTTCTTC

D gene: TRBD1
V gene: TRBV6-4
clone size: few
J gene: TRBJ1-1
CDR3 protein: CASRIGQALNTEAFF
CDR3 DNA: TGTGCCAGCAGGATTGGACAGGCGTTGAACACTGAAGCTTTCTTT

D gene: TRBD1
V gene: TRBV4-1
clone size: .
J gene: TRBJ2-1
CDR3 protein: CASSQDGRGQGYNEQFF
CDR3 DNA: TGCGCCAGCAGCCAAGATGGTCGGGGACAGGGTTACAATGAGCAGTTCTTC

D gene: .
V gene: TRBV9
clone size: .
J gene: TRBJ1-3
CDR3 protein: CANDAGNTIYF
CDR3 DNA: TGTGCCAACGATGCGGGAAACACCATATATTTT

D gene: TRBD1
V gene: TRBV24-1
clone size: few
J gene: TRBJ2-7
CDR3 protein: CATSGTGSYEQYF
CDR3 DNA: TGTGCCACCAGTGGGACAGGGTCCTACGAGCAGTACTTC

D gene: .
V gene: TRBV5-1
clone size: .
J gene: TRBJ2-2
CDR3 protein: CASSLLGRGSGELFF
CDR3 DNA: TGCGCCAGCAGCTTGTTGGGCAGGGGCTCCGGGGAGCTGTTTTTT

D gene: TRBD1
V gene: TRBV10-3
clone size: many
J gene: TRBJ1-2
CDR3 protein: CAINRGEGYGYTF
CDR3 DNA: TGTGCCATCAACAGGGGCGAGGGCTATGGCTACACCTTC

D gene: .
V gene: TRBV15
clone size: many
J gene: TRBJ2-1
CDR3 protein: CATSRQGNEQFF
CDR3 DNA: TGTGCCACCAGCAGACAGGGGAATGAGCAGTTCTTC

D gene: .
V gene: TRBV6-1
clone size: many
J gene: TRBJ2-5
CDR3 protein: CAGSLGNRETQYF
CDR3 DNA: TGTGCCGGGAGTCTGGGCAATCGTGAGACCCAGTACTTC

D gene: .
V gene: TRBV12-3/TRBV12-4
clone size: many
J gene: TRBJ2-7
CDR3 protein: CASSSAYYEQYF
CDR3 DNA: TGTGCCAGCAGTTCCGCGTACTACGAGCAGTACTTC

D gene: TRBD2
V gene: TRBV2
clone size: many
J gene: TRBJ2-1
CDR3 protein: CASSDGKLADNEQFF
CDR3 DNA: TGTGCCAGCAGTGATGGGAAACTAGCGGACAATGAGCAGTTCTTC

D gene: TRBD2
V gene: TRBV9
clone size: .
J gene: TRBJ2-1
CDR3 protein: CASSVAGTSGRAPFF
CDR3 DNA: TGTGCCAGCAGCGTCGCCGGGACTAGCGGGAGGGCCCCGTTCTTC

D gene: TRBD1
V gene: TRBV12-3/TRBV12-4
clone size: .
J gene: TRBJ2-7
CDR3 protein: CASSETGKPYVQYF
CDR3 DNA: TGTGCCAGCAGCGAGACAGGGAAACCCTACGTGCAGTACTTC